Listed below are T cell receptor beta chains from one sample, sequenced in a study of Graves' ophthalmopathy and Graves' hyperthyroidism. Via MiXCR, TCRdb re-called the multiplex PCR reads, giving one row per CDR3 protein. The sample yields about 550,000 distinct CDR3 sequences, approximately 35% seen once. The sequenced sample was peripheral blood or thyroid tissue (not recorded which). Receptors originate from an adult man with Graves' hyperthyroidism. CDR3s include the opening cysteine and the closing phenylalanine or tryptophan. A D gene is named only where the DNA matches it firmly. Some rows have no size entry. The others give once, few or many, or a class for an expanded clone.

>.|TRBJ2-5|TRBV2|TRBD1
CASRDPGQIQETQYF
TGTGCCAGCAGGGACCCGGGACAGATACAAGAGACCCAGTACTTC
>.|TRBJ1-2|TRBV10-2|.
CASSVQGSGYTF
TGCGCCAGCAGTGTCCAGGGGAGCGGCTACACCTTC
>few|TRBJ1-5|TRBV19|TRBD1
CASTLGDRGLHQPQHF
TGTGCCAGTACCCTCGGGGACAGGGGGCTGCATCAGCCCCAGCATTTT
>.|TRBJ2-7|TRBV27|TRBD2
CASSFYGASGRAYEQYF
TGTGCCAGCAGTTTTTATGGAGCTAGCGGGAGGGCCTACGAGCAGTACTTC
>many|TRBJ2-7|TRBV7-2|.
CASSLARDEQYF
TGTGCCAGCAGCTTAGCTAGGGACGAGCAGTACTTC
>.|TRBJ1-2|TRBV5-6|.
CASSTGSGTSYGYTF
TGTGCCAGCAGCACGGGGTCAGGGACGTCCTATGGCTACACCTTC
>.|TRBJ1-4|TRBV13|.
CASSPRVNEKLFF
TGTGCCAGCAGTCCTCGGGTTAATGAAAAACTGTTTTTT
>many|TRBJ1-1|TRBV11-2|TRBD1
CASSSWDSYTEAFF
TGTGCCAGCAGCTCATGGGACAGTTACACTGAAGCTTTCTTT
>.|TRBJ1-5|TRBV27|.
CASSFVTGGLGQPQHF
TGTGCCAGCAGTTTCGTCACCGGGGGATTAGGACAGCCCCAGCATTTT
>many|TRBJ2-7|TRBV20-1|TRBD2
CSARGTSVFYEQYF
TGCAGTGCTAGAGGAACTAGCGTATTCTACGAGCAGTACTTC
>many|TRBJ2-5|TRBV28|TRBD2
CASSSVSGGRETQYF
TGTGCCAGCAGTTCCGTTAGCGGGGGGCGCGAGACCCAGTACTTC
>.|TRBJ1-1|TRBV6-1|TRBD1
CASPPNRDRARTEAFF
TGTGCCAGCCCTCCCAACCGGGACAGGGCTCGTACTGAAGCTTTCTTT
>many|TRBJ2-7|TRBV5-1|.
CASSPSGPGEQYF
TGCGCCAGCAGCCCTTCCGGGCCGGGGGAGCAGTACTTC
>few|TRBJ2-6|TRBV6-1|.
CASSLDSPMKRANVLTF
TGTGCCAGCAGTTTGGACAGTCCAATGAAAAGGGCCAACGTCCTGACTTTC
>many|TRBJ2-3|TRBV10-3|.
CAISVEDTQYF
TGTGCCATCAGTGTAGAAGATACGCAGTATTTT
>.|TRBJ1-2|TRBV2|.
CASSRLAGVYGYTF
TGTGCCAGCAGTAGACTAGCGGGAGTCTATGGCTACACCTTC
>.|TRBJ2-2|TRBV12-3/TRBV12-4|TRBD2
CASGFDLGLANLPDGELFF
TGTGCCAGTGGTTTCGATCTAGGACTAGCGAACCTCCCCGACGGGGAGCTGTTTTTT
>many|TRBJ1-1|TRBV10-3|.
CAISGGQNTEAFF
TGTGCCATCAGCGGGGGGCAGAACACTGAAGCTTTCTTT
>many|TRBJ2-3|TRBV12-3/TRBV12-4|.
CASSFADTQYF
TGTGCCAGCAGTTTTGCAGATACGCAGTATTTT
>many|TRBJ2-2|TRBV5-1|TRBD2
CASSSGLANTGELFF
TGCGCCAGCAGCTCGGGACTAGCGAACACCGGGGAGCTGTTTTTT
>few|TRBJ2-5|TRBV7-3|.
CASSPQGEETQYF
TGTGCCAGCAGCCCACAGGGAGAAGAGACCCAGTACTTC
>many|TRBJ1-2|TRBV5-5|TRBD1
CASSLKGRGRTDGYTF
TGTGCCAGCAGCTTGAAGGGCAGGGGGCGAACTGACGGCTACACCTTC
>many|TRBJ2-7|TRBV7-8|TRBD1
CASSSETGFKQYF
TGTGCCAGCAGCTCTGAGACAGGGTTCAAGCAGTACTTC
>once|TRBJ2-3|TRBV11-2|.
CASTLGRRSDTQYF
TGTGCCAGCACCTTAGGAAGAAGGTCAGATACGCAGTATTTT
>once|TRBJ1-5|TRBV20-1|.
CSAVRGLAGQETQHF
TGCAGTGCTGTCCGTGGACTAGCGGGGCAAGAGACCCAGCATTTT
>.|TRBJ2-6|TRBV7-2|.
CASSPIGDSGANVLTF
TGTGCCAGCAGCCCCATCGGGGACTCTGGGGCCAACGTCCTGACTTTC
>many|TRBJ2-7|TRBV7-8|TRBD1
CASSLPRQGAVYEQYF
TGTGCCAGCAGCTTACCCAGGCAGGGGGCGGTTTACGAGCAGTACTTC
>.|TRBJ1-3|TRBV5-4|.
CASGLDPGPGNTIYF
TGTGCCAGCGGCTTGGATCCGGGGCCTGGAAACACCATATATTTT
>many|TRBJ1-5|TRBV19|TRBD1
CASSHRDRVNQPQHF
TGTGCCAGTAGTCACCGGGACAGGGTGAATCAGCCCCAGCATTTT
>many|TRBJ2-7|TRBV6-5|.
CASTGFNYEQYF
TGTGCCAGCACCGGGTTCAACTACGAGCAGTACTTC
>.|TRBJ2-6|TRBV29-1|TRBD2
CSGRTSGGSGANVLTF
TGCAGCGGGAGGACTAGCGGGGGCTCTGGGGCCAACGTCCTGACTTTC
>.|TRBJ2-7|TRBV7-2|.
CASSLGSVYEQYF
TGTGCCAGCAGCTTAGGTTCAGTCTACGAGCAGTACTTC
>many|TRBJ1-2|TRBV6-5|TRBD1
CASRDYGTGFSGYTF
TGTGCCAGCAGAGATTACGGGACAGGGTTTAGTGGCTACACCTTC
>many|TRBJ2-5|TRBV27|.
CASSWTPQLTQYF
TGTGCCAGCAGTTGGACACCTCAACTAACCCAGTACTTC
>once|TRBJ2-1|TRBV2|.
CASSVDEQFF
TGTGCCAGCAGTGTTGATGAGCAGTTCTTC
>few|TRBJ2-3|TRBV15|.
CATSRERAGADTQYF
TGTGCCACCAGCAGAGAACGGGCGGGTGCAGATACGCAGTATTTT
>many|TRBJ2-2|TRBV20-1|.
CSAGRGNTGELFF
TGCAGTGCTGGACGGGGGAACACCGGGGAGCTGTTTTTT
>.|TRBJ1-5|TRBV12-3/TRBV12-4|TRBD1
CASSFDGTESNQPQHF
TGTGCCAGCAGTTTTGACGGGACAGAGAGCAATCAGCCCCAGCATTTT
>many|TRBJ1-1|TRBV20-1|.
CSASDGTEAFF
TGCAGTGCTAGTGATGGGACTGAAGCTTTCTTT
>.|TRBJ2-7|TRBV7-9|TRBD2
CASSLEASGSFGDYEQYF
TGTGCCAGCAGCTTGGAGGCTAGCGGGAGTTTTGGGGACTACGAGCAGTACTTC
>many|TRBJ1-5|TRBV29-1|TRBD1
CSVATGGTNQPQHF
TGCAGCGTTGCTACAGGGGGCACCAATCAGCCCCAGCATTTT
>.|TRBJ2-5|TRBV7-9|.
CASSRRQDKNQPQYF
TGTGCCAGCAGCCGACGACAGGACAAGAATCAGCCCCAGTACTTC
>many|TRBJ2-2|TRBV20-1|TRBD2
CSARGLAGGPVTGELFF
TGCAGTGCCAGGGGACTAGCGGGGGGGCCGGTTACCGGGGAGCTGTTTTTT
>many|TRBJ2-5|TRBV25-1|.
CASSESGVKETQYF
TGTGCCAGCAGTGAATCGGGGGTCAAAGAGACCCAGTACTTC
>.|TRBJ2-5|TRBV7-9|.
CASIGGGTQYF
TGTGCCTCTATTGGGGGCGGGACCCAGTACTTC
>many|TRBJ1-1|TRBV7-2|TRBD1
CASSFSGGAHTEAFF
TGTGCCAGCAGCTTTTCAGGGGGCGCACACACTGAAGCTTTCTTT
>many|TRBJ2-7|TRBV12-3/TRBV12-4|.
CASSLAIGVRSYEQYF
TGTGCCAGCAGTTTAGCTATCGGGGTTAGGTCCTACGAGCAGTACTTC
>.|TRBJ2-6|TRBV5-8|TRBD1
CASSLAHPGQGSGANVLTF
TGTGCCAGCAGCTTAGCGCATCCCGGACAGGGCTCTGGGGCCAACGTCCTGACTTTC
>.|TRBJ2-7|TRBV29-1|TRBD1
CSIGQGRNYEQYF
TGCAGCATCGGACAGGGGCGAAATTACGAGCAGTACTTC
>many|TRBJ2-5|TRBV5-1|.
CASSRPTSSQETQYF
TGCGCCAGCAGCAGACCTACTAGCAGCCAAGAGACCCAGTACTTC
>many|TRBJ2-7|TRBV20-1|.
CSASVGQGYEQYF
TGCAGTGCTAGCGTGGGGCAGGGCTACGAGCAGTACTTC